This record looks at one TCR beta chain sequence and its context. Via MiXCR, TCRdb re-called the RT-PCR reads, giving one row per CDR3 protein. Here the sample spans approximately 200,000 distinct CDR3 sequences, about 40% being singletons. This specimen comes from a study of patients and donors after allogeneic stem cell transplantation. The J segment lost 6 bases and the V segment lost 5 bases, leaving 11 bases of the junction unmatched. The CDR3 covers 14 residues. Germline V lookup: CDR1 DFQATT, CDR2 SNEGSKA (reference sequence). Material: blood, either unsorted or a sorted T cell fraction (not recorded which). This receptor was obtained from a human donor who was either an allogeneic HSCT recipient or a stem cell or donor lymphocyte infusion donor (not recorded which). It is not recorded whose cells these are; they may come from a transplant donor. The chain carries TRBV20-1 and TRBJ1-2; 8 bases fit TRBD1. The CDR3 DNA is TGCAGTGCTCCAATCGGGGCAGGGGGCAATGGCTACACCTTC. As protein: CSAPIGAGGNGYTF.